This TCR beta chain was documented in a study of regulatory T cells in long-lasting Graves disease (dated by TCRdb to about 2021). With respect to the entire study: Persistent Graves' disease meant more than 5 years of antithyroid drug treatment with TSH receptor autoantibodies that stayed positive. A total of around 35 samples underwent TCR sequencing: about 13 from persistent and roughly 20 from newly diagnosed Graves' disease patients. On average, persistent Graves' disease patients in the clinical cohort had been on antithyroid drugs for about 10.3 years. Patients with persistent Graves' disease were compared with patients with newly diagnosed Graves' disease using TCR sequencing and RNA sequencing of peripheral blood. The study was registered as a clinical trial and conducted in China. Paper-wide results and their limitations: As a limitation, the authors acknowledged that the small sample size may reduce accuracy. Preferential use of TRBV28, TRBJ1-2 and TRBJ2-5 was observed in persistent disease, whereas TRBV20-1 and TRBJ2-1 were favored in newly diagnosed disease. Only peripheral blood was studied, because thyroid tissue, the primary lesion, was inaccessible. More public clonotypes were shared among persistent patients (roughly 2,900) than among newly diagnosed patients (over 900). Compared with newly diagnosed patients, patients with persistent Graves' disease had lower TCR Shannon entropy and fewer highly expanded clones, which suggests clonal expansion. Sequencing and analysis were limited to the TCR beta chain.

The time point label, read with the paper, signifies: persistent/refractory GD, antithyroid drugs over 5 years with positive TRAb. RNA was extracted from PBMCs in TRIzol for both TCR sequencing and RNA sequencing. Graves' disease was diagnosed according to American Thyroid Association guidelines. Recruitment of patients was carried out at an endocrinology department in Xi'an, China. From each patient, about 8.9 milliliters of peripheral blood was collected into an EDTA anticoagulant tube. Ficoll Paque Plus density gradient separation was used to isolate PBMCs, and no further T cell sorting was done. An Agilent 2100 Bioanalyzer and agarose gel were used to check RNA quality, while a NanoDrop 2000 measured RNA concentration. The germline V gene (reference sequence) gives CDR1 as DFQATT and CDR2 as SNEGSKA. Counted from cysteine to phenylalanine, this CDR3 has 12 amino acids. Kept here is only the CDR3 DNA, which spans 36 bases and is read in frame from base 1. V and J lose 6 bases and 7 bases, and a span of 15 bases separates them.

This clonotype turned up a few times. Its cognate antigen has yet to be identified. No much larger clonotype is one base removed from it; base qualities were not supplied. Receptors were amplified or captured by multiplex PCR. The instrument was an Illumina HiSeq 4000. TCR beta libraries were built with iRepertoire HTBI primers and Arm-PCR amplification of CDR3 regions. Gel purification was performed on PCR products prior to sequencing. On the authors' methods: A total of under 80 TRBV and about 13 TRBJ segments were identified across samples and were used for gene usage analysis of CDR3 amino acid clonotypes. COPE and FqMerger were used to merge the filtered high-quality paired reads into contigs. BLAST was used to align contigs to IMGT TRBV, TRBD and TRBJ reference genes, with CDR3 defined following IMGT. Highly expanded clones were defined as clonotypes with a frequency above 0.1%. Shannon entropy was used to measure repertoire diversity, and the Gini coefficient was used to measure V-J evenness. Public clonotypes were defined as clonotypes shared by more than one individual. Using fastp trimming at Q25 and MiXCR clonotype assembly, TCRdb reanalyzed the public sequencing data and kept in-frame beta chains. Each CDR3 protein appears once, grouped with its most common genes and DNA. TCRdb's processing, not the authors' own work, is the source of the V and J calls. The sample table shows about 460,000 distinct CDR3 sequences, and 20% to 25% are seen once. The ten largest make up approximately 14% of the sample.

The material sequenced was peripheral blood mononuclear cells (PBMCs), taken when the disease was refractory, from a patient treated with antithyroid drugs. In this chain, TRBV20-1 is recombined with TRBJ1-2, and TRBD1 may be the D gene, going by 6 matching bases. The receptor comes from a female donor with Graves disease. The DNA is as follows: TGCAGTGCCCCAGGGGAATGGGGTGGCTACACCTTC. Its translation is CSAPGEWGGYTF.